Listed below are T cell receptor beta chains from one sample, sequenced in a study of neurological immune-mediated disorders. One entry per CDR3 protein, called by TCRdb with MiXCR from the 5' RACE reads. The sample consists of 55,000 to 70,000 distinct CDR3 sequences, 3.9% of them appearing once. Sequencing was performed on PBMCs. These TCRs come from a man aged 25 to 45 with multiple sclerosis. Both conserved end residues are part of each CDR3. The D gene is left open where the match is weak. Clone size is given for some rows only: seen once, a few or many times, or a class if the clone is expanded.

j_call | d_call | v_call | clone_size | cdr3_aa | cdr3_nt
TRBJ2-7 | - | TRBV3-1 | many | CASSQVLAATYEQYF | TGTGCCAGCAGCCAAGTGCTGGCGGCTACCTACGAGCAGTACTTC
TRBJ1-1 | - | TRBV5-5 | medium-sized | CASSLDRNTEAFF | TGTGCCAGCAGCTTGGACAGGAACACTGAAGCTTTCTTT
TRBJ1-1 | - | TRBV10-3 | many | CAISDQTMNTEAFF | TGTGCCATCAGTGATCAGACGATGAACACTGAAGCTTTCTTT
TRBJ2-7 | - | TRBV29-1 | many | CSVELSRTVPYEQYF | TGCAGCGTTGAACTAAGCCGGACAGTCCCCTACGAGCAGTACTTC
TRBJ1-2 | - | TRBV20-1 | many | CSARVRGGDDYGYTF | TGCAGTGCTAGAGTCAGGGGAGGGGACGACTATGGCTACACCTTC
TRBJ1-5 | - | TRBV7-2 | many | CASSFSWGLSQPQHF | TGTGCCAGCAGCTTTAGTTGGGGTCTCTCCCAGCCCCAGCATTTT
TRBJ1-2 | - | TRBV29-1 | many | CSVERGTDYGYTF | TGCAGCGTTGAAAGGGGGACGGATTATGGCTACACCTTC
TRBJ2-3 | - | TRBV20-1 | many | CSARGLGGTYF | TGCAGTGCTAGAGGACTGGGTGGTACGTATTTT
TRBJ1-3 | - | TRBV20-1 | - | CSARVGGVGNTIYF | TGCAGTGCTAGGGTTGGAGGGGTCGGAAACACCATATATTTT
TRBJ2-3 | TRBD2 | TRBV7-8 | many | CASRRLNLAGGTDTQYF | TGTGCCAGCAGACGGCTTAATTTAGCGGGGGGCACAGATACGCAGTATTTT
TRBJ2-3 | - | TRBV5-1 | many | CASRAGFVVADTQYF | TGCGCCAGCAGGGCGGGATTTGTGGTTGCAGATACGCAGTATTTT
TRBJ2-7 | - | TRBV29-1 | many | CSVVGQATLEQYF | TGCAGCGTTGTTGGACAAGCAACACTCGAGCAGTACTTC
TRBJ2-2 | TRBD2 | TRBV2 | many | CASNELAGKNTGELFF | TGTGCCAGCAACGAGCTAGCGGGGAAGAACACCGGGGAGCTGTTTTTT
TRBJ2-1 | TRBD1 | TRBV5-1 | many | CASTKTGTGYNEQFF | TGCGCCAGCACTAAGACCGGGACAGGGTACAATGAGCAGTTCTTC